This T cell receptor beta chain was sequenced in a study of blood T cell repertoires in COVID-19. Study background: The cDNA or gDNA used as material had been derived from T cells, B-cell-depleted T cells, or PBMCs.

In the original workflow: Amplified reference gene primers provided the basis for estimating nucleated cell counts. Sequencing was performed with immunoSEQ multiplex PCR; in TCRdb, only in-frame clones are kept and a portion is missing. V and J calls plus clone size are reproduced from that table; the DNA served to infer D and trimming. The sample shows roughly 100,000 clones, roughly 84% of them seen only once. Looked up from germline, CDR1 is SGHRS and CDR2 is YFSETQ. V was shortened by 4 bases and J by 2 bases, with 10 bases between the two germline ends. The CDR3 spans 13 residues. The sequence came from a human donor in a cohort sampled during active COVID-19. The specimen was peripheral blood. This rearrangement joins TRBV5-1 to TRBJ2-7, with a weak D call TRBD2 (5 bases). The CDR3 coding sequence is TGCGCCAGCAGCCCGACGGGAACCTACGAGCAGTACTTC. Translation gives CASSPTGTYEQYF. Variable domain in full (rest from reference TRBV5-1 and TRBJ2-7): KAGVTQTPRYLIKTRGQQVTLSCSPISGHRSVSWYQQTPGQGLQFLFEYFSETQRNKGNFPGRFSGRQFSNSRSEMNVSTLELGDSALYLCASSPTGTYEQYFGPGTRLTVT.